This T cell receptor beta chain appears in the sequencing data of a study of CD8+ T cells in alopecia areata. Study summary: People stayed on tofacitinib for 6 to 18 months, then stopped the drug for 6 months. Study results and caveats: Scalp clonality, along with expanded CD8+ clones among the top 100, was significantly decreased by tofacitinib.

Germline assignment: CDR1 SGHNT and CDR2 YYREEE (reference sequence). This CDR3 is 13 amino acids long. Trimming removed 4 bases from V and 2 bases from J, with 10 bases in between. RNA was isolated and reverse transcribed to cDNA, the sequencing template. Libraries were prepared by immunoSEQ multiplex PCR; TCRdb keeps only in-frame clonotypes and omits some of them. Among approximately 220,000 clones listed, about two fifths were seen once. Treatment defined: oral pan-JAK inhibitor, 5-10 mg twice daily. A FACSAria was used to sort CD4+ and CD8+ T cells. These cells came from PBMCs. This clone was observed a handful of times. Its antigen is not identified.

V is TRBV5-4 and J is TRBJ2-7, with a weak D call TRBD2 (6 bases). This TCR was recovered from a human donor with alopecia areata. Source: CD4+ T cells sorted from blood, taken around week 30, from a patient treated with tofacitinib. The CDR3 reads CASSEGLPYEQYF. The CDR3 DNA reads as TGTGCCAGCAGCGAGGGACTGCCCTACGAGCAGTACTTC.